Listed here are 25 T cell receptor beta chains from one sample, sequenced in a study of a mutant IDH1 vaccine in newly diagnosed glioma. Time point here: week 23, last vaccination. Mutant IDH1 20-mer peptide, at 300 ug, made up each vaccine dose, with topical imiquimod. Sequencing was performed with immunoSEQ multiplex PCR; in TCRdb, only in-frame clones are kept and a portion is missing. The sample carries about 65,000 clones, 70% to 90% recorded once. For these TCRs, the target antigens are not known. This sample comprised PBMCs, obtained from a glioma patient whose treatment included an IDH1 peptide vaccine. These receptors were collected from a man younger than 45 with glioma.

This sequence joins TRBV19 and TRBJ2-5, with TRBD1 identical over 9 bases. With V trimmed by 2 bases and J by 6 bases, 4 bases remained unmatched. The CDR3 is made up of 14 amino acids. Germline CDR1 reads LNHDA; CDR2 reads SQIVND (reference sequence). CDR3 in DNA: TGTGCCAGTAGTATAACAGGGGGCAGGAAGACCCAGTACTTC. It translates to CASSITGGRKTQYF. The whole variable domain, remainder taken from reference TRBV19 and TRBJ2-5, is DGGITQSPKYLFRKEGQNVTLSCEQNLNHDAMYWYRQDPGQGLRLIYYSQIVNDFQKGDIAEGYSVSREKKESFPLTVTSAQKNPTAFYLCASSITGGRKTQYFGPGTRLLVL.

This clone was seen once. This chain uses TRBV18 with TRBJ2-2; D might be TRBD2 (6 bases). The CDR3 covers 14 residues. With 1 base removed from V and 6 bases from J, the gap between germline ends came to 9 bases. Germline CDR1 and CDR2: KGHSH and LQKENI. CDR3 in DNA: TGTGCCAGCTCACCACAAGGGAGGCCCGGGGAGCTGTTTTTT. Translation gives CASSPQGRPGELFF. The variable domain in full, with the rest retrieved from reference TRBV18 and TRBJ2-2, is NAGVMQNPRHLVRRRGQEARLRCSPMKGHSHVYWYRQLPEEGLKFMVYLQKENIIDESGMPKERFSAEFPKEGPSILRIQQVVRGDSAAYFCASSPQGRPGELFFGEGSRLTVL.

The J gene is TRBJ2-7, the V gene TRBV10-3, with TRBD1 matching over 7 bases. CDR1 ENHRY and CDR2 SYGVKD come from the germline V gene. The CDR3 runs to 14 residues. J gave up 2 bases and V 5 bases, and 6 bases lay outside the gene matches. CDR3 residues: CAISTGQETYEQYF. CDR3 bases: TGTGCCATCAGTACCGGACAGGAGACCTACGAGCAGTACTTC.

This rearrangement joins TRBV7-8 to TRBJ2-2; TRBD1 agrees at 9 bases. The trim removed 4 bases at V and 7 bases at J, leaving 10 bases unmatched. Germline V gene sequence: CDR1 SGHVS, CDR2 FQNEAQ. The CDR3 runs 16 residues. DNA of the CDR3: TGTGCCAGCAGCTGGGACCGCGGACAGGGGATCGGGGAGCTGTTTTTT. Translation: CASSWDRGQGIGELFF.

This chain joins TRBV30 and TRBJ2-7; D remains ambiguous. The V and J ends lost 0 bases and 2 bases respectively, with 8 bases between them. Germline CDR1 and CDR2: GTSNPN and SVGIG (reference sequence). This CDR3 spans 13 amino acids. In nucleotides, the CDR3 is TGTGCCTGGAGTGTGTGGCGGCCCTACGAGCAGTACTTC. This codes for CAWSVWRPYEQYF.

The chain recombines TRBV30 with TRBJ1-1; D uncertain. Trimming stripped 7 bases from V and 11 bases from J, with 23 bases between. Looked up from germline, CDR1 is GTSNPN and CDR2 is SVGIG (reference sequence). This CDR3 region has 13 residues. The CDR3, as DNA: TGTGCCTTCCTACGCGATAGGCCCCGAGGGGCTTTCTTT. As protein: CAFLRDRPRGAFF.

CDR3 sequence reads: CASSLGQGAKETQYF. In DNA, the CDR3 is TGTGCCAGCAGCTTAGGGCAGGGGGCCAAGGAGACCCAGTACTTC. The J gene is TRBJ2-5, the V gene TRBV7-6, with 8 bases that match TRBD1. The CDR3 contains 15 residues. With V trimmed by 1 base and J by 5 bases, 6 bases remained unmatched. Germline V CDR1 and CDR2: SGHVS, FNYEAQ.

The chain combines TRBV18 with TRBJ1-2, with a weak D call TRBD1 (5 bases). There are 16 residues in the CDR3. The V gene's germline CDR1 is KGHSH and CDR2 LQKENI. The germline V and J ends were trimmed by 3 bases and 4 bases, with 18 bases remaining between them. The CDR3 loop reads CASSPGPQTFLYGYTF. CDR3 nucleotides: TGTGCCAGCTCACCGGGACCTCAGACGTTTCTCTATGGCTACACCTTC.

The rearrangement joins TRBV11-2 to TRBJ1-2; no clear D gene. Looked up from germline, CDR1 is SGHAT and CDR2 is FQNNGV. V lost 4 bases and J lost 2, with 23 bases in between. The CDR3 spans 18 residues. The CDR3 nucleotides read TGTGCCAGCAGCTCCATCAAGAAAGCAAGGACTGAAAACTATGGCTACACCTTC. Residues: CASSSIKKARTENYGYTF.

The chain has TRBV7-9 and TRBJ2-1; the match to TRBD1 covers 7 bases. V gave up 4 bases and J gave up 0 bases; unmatched junction bases: 6. The CDR3 runs 16 residues. Germline V gene sequence: CDR1 SEHNR, CDR2 FQNEAQ (reference sequence). This chain's CDR3 is CASSSGTVSSYNEQFF. The CDR3, as DNA: TGTGCCAGCAGCTCGGGGACAGTTAGCTCCTACAATGAGCAGTTCTTC.

The chain combines TRBV27 with TRBJ1-4; D not certain. This CDR3 contains 14 residues. V was trimmed by 7 bases and J by 0 bases, leaving 9 bases between them. In germline, CDR1 is MNHEY, CDR2 SMNVEV (reference sequence). The CDR3 bases are TGTGCCAGCAAAAACCGTGCAACTAATGAAAAACTGTTTTTT. This codes for CASKNRATNEKLFF.

The rearrangement joins TRBV2 to TRBJ1-4; tentative D call: TRBD1 (5 bases). With 0 bases removed from V and 4 bases from J, the gap between germline ends came to 12 bases. The CDR3 runs 16 residues. Germline V gene sequence: CDR1 SNHLY, CDR2 FYNNEI. This CDR3 reads CASSEARRGVNEKLFF. DNA for the CDR3: TGTGCCAGCAGTGAAGCAAGAAGGGGTGTTAATGAAAAACTGTTTTTT.

The chain employs TRBV5-6 and TRBJ1-1, with D perhaps matching TRBD1 (5 bases). This CDR3 is built from 14 residues. Trimming stripped 2 bases from V and 7 bases from J, with 15 bases between. Per germline, CDR1 SGHDT and CDR2 YYEEEE. The DNA for the CDR3 is TGTGCCAGCAGCTTTGATTTTCGGGGGGGTGAAGCTTTCTTT. The encoded protein is CASSFDFRGGEAFF.

The genes are TRBV6-1 and TRBJ1-5; weak D call: TRBD1 (5 bases). From germline, CDR1 is MNHNS and CDR2 SASEGT. V was pared by 6 bases and J by 6 bases, with 18 bases between. The CDR3 has 15 amino acids. The CDR3 is CASREYSLGRQPQHF. The CDR3 DNA is TGTGCCAGCAGGGAATATAGTTTGGGGCGTCAGCCCCAGCATTTT.

The CDR3 region has the DNA TGTGCCAGCACCCCAAGGACGCAAGGAGACAGGGGACTTTATAGCAATCAGCCCCAGCATTTT. Translating gives CASTPRTQGDRGLYSNQPQHF. V gene TRBV28 combines with J gene TRBJ1-5; 8 positions agree with TRBD1. Trimming cost V 7 bases and J 0 bases; bases outside gene matches: 23. This CDR3 is 21 amino acids long. Germline V gene sequence: CDR1 MDHEN, CDR2 SYDVKM.

This chain joins TRBV18 and TRBJ2-1; 8 nucleotides match TRBD1. V trimming: 8 bases; J trimming: 1 base; junction bases outside the gene matches: 4. CDR3 length equals 14 residues. CDR1 and CDR2 from the germline V gene are KGHSH and LQKENI. The DNA for the CDR3 is TGTGCCAGCCTCCAGGGGGCATCCTACAATGAGCAGTTCTTC. Protein product: CASLQGASYNEQFF.

The CDR3 loop reads CAWGSTDTQYF. CDR3 nucleotides: TGTGCCTGGGGAAGCACAGATACGCAGTATTTT. The chain links TRBV30 to TRBJ2-3; D remains unclear. Trimming took off 5 bases at V and 0 bases at J, with 3 bases between the two ends. CDR1 and CDR2 from the germline V gene are GTSNPN and SVGIG (reference sequence). CDR3 size: 11 residues.

The chain carries TRBV5-6 and TRBJ1-5; D is perhaps TRBD1 (5 bases). The V end lost 0 bases, the J end lost 2 bases, and 12 bases lay between the germline ends. Per the germline V gene, CDR1 is SGHDT and CDR2 is YYEEEE. The CDR3 runs 16 residues. As DNA, the CDR3 is TGTGCCAGCAGCTTGGCGCCAGGGAGAGGCAATCAGCCCCAGCATTTT. Protein product: CASSLAPGRGNQPQHF.

The chain combines TRBV5-1 with TRBJ1-4; D is ambiguous. V shed 7 bases and J shed 0 bases, with 16 bases lying between them. This CDR3 is 16 amino acids long. The V gene's germline CDR1 is SGHRS and CDR2 YFSETQ. DNA of the CDR3: TGCGCCAGCTCGAACACAAAAGGGACAACTAATGAAAAACTGTTTTTT. Residues: CASSNTKGTTNEKLFF.

This clone came up once. The chain links TRBV5-6 to TRBJ2-1, with 7 bases that match TRBD2. The CDR3 is 16 amino acids. Looked up from germline, CDR1 is SGHDT and CDR2 is YYEEEE. The V and J ends lost 4 bases and 1 base, in that order; junction bases with no gene match: 8. CDR3 nucleotide sequence: TGTGCCAGCAGCCTCGGTGGCGGGGGATCCTACAATGAGCAGTTCTTC. It yields the protein CASSLGGGGSYNEQFF.

The chain recombines TRBV21-1 with TRBJ1-1; TRBD1, the table's D call, was not compared with the DNA. TRBV21-1 represents a pseudogene. The CDR3 has 12 amino acids. CDR3 in DNA: TGTGCCAGCAGCAAGAACAGGGCTGAAGCTTTCTTT. This sequence encodes CASSKNRAEAFF.

The chain recombines TRBV19 with TRBJ2-2; D may match TRBD1 or TRBD2 (6 bases each). Looked up from germline, CDR1 is LNHDA and CDR2 is SQIVND (reference sequence). The CDR3 length is 13 residues. Trimming left V 7 bases short and J 7 bases short, with 13 bases between. The DNA for the CDR3 is TGTGCCAGTAACCCAAGGGGGGACGGGGAGCTGTTTTTT. Protein product: CASNPRGDGELFF.

The V gene is TRBV18, the J gene TRBJ2-5; D gene unclear. The ends were cut back, 4 bases at V and 4 bases at J, with 7 bases in the middle. The germline CDR1 and CDR2 sequences are KGHSH and LQKENI. The CDR3 covers 12 residues. CDR3 protein: CASSQERETQYF. In nucleotides, the CDR3 is TGTGCCAGCTCACAGGAAAGAGAGACCCAGTACTTC.

A single count supports this clone. The chain is built from TRBV30 and TRBJ2-7, with a possible D match to TRBD2 (6 bases). This CDR3 contains 16 residues. The V gene lost 1 base and the J gene lost 0 bases, with 16 bases spanning the gap. From germline, CDR1 is GTSNPN and CDR2 SVGIG (reference sequence). The CDR3 region has the DNA TGTGCCTGGAGTGGAACGGGGGTAAGGGCCTCCTACGAGCAGTACTTC. Encoded protein: CAWSGTGVRASYEQYF. Variable domain in full (rest from reference TRBV30 and TRBJ2-7): SQTIHQWPATLVQPVGSPLSLECTVEGTSNPNLYWYRQAAGRGLQLLFYSVGIGQISSEVPQNLSASRPQDRQFILSSKKLLLSDSGFYLCAWSGTGVRASYEQYFGPGTRLTVT.

This clone appeared a few times. The genes are TRBV5-1 and TRBJ2-2; 14 bases map to TRBD2. CDR1 SGHRS and CDR2 YFSETQ come from the germline V gene. Losses at the gene ends were 7 bases for V and 6 bases for J; bases not matched to a gene: 5. The CDR3 extends over 15 amino acids. CDR3: CASARTSGGSGELFF. The CDR3 coding sequence is TGCGCCAGCGCAAGGACTAGCGGGGGGTCCGGGGAGCTGTTTTTT.